This TCR beta chain appears in the sequencing data of a study of shared clonotypes between healthy human individuals. Some clones are missing from TCRdb's copy, which holds only in-frame ones; the method was immunoSEQ multiplex PCR. Here the sample spans approximately 1.5 million clones, 97% to 99% being singletons. The study separated CD4+ cells into CD45RA+ naive and CD45RA-negative memory subsets. The germline V gene encodes CDR1 MNHEY and CDR2 SMNVEV (reference sequence). The CDR3 runs to 16 residues. The J segment lost 2 bases and the V segment lost 10 bases, leaving 10 bases of the junction unmatched.

The source is a man younger than 45 in good health. The sample was naive CD4+ T cells sorted from blood. Regarding subset: CD45RA+ positively selected. The chain uses TRBV27 and TRBJ2-6; TRBD2 agrees at 8 bases. The chain's CDR3 is CATGRGVPTGANVLTF. The CDR3 DNA reads as TGTGCCACCGGGAGGGGGGTGCCCACTGGGGCCAACGTCCTGACTTTC.